One and the same sample provided the 15 T cell receptor beta chains below, sequenced in a study of identical twins. TCRdb re-called the 5' RACE reads with MiXCR, one entry per CDR3 protein. The table lists under 350,000 distinct CDR3 sequences, just under 9.5% of them singletons. These sequences were also reported in another study, on yellow fever vaccine responses in identical twins.

Sequenced input: CD8+ T cells sorted from blood. Every receptor here comes from a woman between 18 and 30 years old in good health.

The table lists this clonotype with many counts. The chain combines TRBV11-2 with TRBJ2-7, with a tentative D call TRBD1 (6 bases). This CDR3 is built from 14 residues. In germline, CDR1 is SGHAT, CDR2 FQNNGV. Trimming pared 3 bases from V and 4 bases from J, leaving 13 bases between. The CDR3: CASSFATGGYEQYF. In nucleotides, the CDR3 is TGTGCCAGCAGCTTTGCGACAGGAGGTTACGAGCAGTACTTC. The full variable domain, completed using reference TRBV11-2 and TRBJ2-7, is EAGVAQSPRYKIIEKRQSVAFWCNPISGHATLYWYQQILGQGPKLLIQFQNNGVVDDSQLPKDRFSAERLKGVDSTLKIQPAKLEDSAVYLCASSFATGGYEQYFGPGTRLTVT.

The table lists this clonotype with a few counts. V usage is TRBV4-2 and J usage is TRBJ2-2; 10 bases are a match to TRBD1. The length of the CDR3 is 16 residues. With 0 bases clipped from V and 13 bases from J, the junction kept 11 bases outside the gene matches. From germline, CDR1 is LGHNA and CDR2 YNFKEQ. The CDR3 spells CASSQDLGTGVPSLFF. The CDR3 DNA sequence: TGTGCCAGCAGCCAAGATCTAGGGACAGGGGTCCCGTCGCTGTTTTTT.

V and J are TRBV7-2 and TRBJ2-7; 7 nucleotides align to TRBD1. Germline V gives CDR1 SGHTA, CDR2 FQGNSA. The CDR3 covers 13 residues. Losses at the gene ends were 5 bases for V and 4 bases for J; bases not matched to a gene: 5. CDR3 bases: TGTGCCAGCAGCATAAGACAGGGATACGAGCAGTACTTC. It is translated as CASSIRQGYEQYF. The full variable domain, with the rest looked up from reference TRBV7-2 and TRBJ2-7, is GAGVSQSPSNKVTEKGKDVELRCDPISGHTALYWYRQSLGQGLEFLIYFQGNSAPDKSGLPSDRFSAERTGGSVSTLTIQRTQQEDSAVYLCASSIRQGYEQYFGPGTRLTVT.

Ten or more counts support this clonotype. This chain uses TRBV13 with TRBJ2-7, with D tentatively TRBD1 or TRBD2 (5 bases each). Germline CDR1 PRHDT, CDR2 FYEKMQ (reference sequence). The CDR3 runs 15 residues. Deletions cut 5 bases from V and 5 bases from J, with 19 bases between. CDR3 protein: CASSLGTPIAHEQYF. The CDR3 region has the DNA TGTGCCAGCAGCCTCGGGACGCCAATCGCCCACGAGCAGTACTTC.

This clonotype was picked up many times. Here the CDR3 reads CASSQDLAGGYNEQFF. As DNA, the CDR3 is TGCGCCAGCAGCCAAGATCTAGCGGGAGGGTACAATGAGCAGTTCTTC. V gene TRBV4-3 combines with J gene TRBJ2-1; 12 bases align to TRBD2. The CDR3 is 16 amino acids. After removal of 0 bases from V and 4 bases from J, the junction contained 1 base not matched to a gene. CDR1 and CDR2 (germline): LGHNA, YSLEER.

The chain links TRBV6-2 or TRBV6-3 to TRBJ1-2; 7 nucleotides match TRBD1. Germline values: CDR1 MNHEY, CDR2 SVGEGT. This CDR3 is built from 13 residues. Trimming removed 6 bases from V and 4 bases from J; junction bases left unmatched: 5. The CDR3 here is CASRDREFYGYTF. The CDR3 bases are TGTGCCAGCAGAGACAGGGAGTTCTATGGCTACACCTTC.

The rearrangement joins TRBV27 to TRBJ1-2; D is possibly TRBD1 (5 bases). V lost 0 bases and J 5 bases, leaving 16 bases between the germline ends. Per germline, CDR1 MNHEY and CDR2 SMNVEV (reference sequence). The CDR3 consists of 16 residues. Here the CDR3 DNA reads TGTGCCAGCAGTTTATCGTTCGGGGGGGTAGATTATGGCTACACCTTC. Encoded protein: CASSLSFGGVDYGYTF.

This clonotype was seen many times. The chain joins TRBV29-1 to TRBJ2-7; TRBD1 aligns across 7 bases. This CDR3 region has 14 residues. The ends lost 4 bases at V and 0 bases at J; junction bases unmatched: 6. Germline CDR1 reads SQVTM; CDR2 reads ANQGSEA. The DNA for the CDR3 is TGCAGCGTTGCGAGACAGGGCAGCTCCTACGAGCAGTACTTC. Amino acid sequence: CSVARQGSSYEQYF.

This clonotype was found many times. V is TRBV5-6 and J is TRBJ2-2; no clear D gene. The germline gives CDR1 SGHDT, CDR2 YYEEEE. The CDR3 runs to 13 residues. V was shortened by 3 bases and J by 6 bases, with 9 bases between the two germline ends. CDR3 DNA: TGTGCCAGCAGCTATGGTACGGCCGGGGAGCTGTTTTTT. It specifies CASSYGTAGELFF.

The chain employs TRBV2 and TRBJ2-1; D ambiguous. The CDR3 has 15 residues. V was shortened by 1 base and J by 5 bases, with 12 bases between the two germline ends. Germline CDR1 and CDR2: SNHLY and FYNNEI. The CDR3 coding sequence is TGTGCCAGCAGTGAAGGAATAGATTCCAACAATGAGCAGTTCTTC. This sequence encodes CASSEGIDSNNEQFF.

The V call is TRBV29-1, the J call TRBJ2-1; maybe TRBD2 (5 bases). The V end lost 7 bases, the J end lost 0 bases, and 10 bases lay between the germline ends. Looked up from germline, CDR1 is SQVTM and CDR2 is ANQGSEA. The CDR3 is 13 residues long. CDR3 protein: CSAGISSYNEQFF. The CDR3 DNA is TGCAGCGCGGGGATCAGCTCCTACAATGAGCAGTTCTTC.

This clonotype showed up many times. Written as DNA, the CDR3 is TGTGCCAGCAGCTGGACAGGCACGGGGACTGAAGCTTTCTTT. Protein: CASSWTGTGTEAFF. The gene calls are TRBV5-6 and TRBJ1-1; 7 bases agree with TRBD1. Trimming took 3 bases from V and 5 from J; bases not matched to a gene: 7. The CDR3 length is 14 residues. The V gene's germline CDR1 is SGHDT and CDR2 YYEEEE.

This clonotype was counted many times. The chain is built from TRBV9 and TRBJ1-1, with 7 positions matching TRBD1. Germline V gene sequence: CDR1 SGDLS, CDR2 YYNGEE. Trimming at V came to 3 bases and at J to 8 bases, leaving 10 bases not matched to a gene. CDR3 size: 14 residues. The CDR3 DNA reads TGTGCCAGCAGCGGAGGGGGACCGGGACAGGAAGCTTTCTTT. This codes for CASSGGGPGQEAFF.

This clonotype has a count of ten or more. The chain employs TRBV4-2 and TRBJ2-1; 14 bases are a match to TRBD2. This CDR3 contains 14 residues. With V trimmed by 6 bases and J by 6 bases, 1 base remained unmatched. Germline CDR1 is LGHNA and CDR2 is YNFKEQ. The CDR3 DNA reads as TGTGCCAGCAGGGGGACTAGCGGGAGCAATGAGCAGTTCTTC. Encoded protein: CASRGTSGSNEQFF.

The chain uses TRBV13 and TRBJ1-5, with TRBD1 as a possible D gene (6 bases). The CDR3 is 15 amino acids. V was cut by 8 bases and J by 0 bases, with 14 bases left in between. CDR1 and CDR2 from the germline V gene are PRHDT and FYEKMQ (reference sequence). The CDR3 DNA reads as TGTGCCAGCGCATTGGGACACCTTAGCAATCAGCCCCAGCATTTT. Its protein is CASALGHLSNQPQHF. Filled out from reference TRBV13 and TRBJ1-5, the complete variable domain reads AAGVIQSPRHLIKEKRETATLKCYPIPRHDTVYWYQQGPGQDPQFLISFYEKMQSDKGSIPDRFSAQQFSDYHSELNMSSLELGDSALYFCASALGHLSNQPQHFGDGTRLSIL.